Sequencing of this T cell receptor beta chain was carried out in a study of blood T cell repertoires in COVID-19. Looking at the study overall: Collection of acute and convalescent COVID-19 samples took place in the United States, Italy and Spain. PBMCs, B-cell-depleted T cells, or T cells provided the cDNA or gDNA that made up the material.

Under the authors' procedure: Counts of nucleated cells, estimated from reference gene primer amplification, were obtained. Sequenced by immunoSEQ multiplex PCR; TCRdb stores in-frame clones only, minus some. That table gives V, J and clone size, and the DNA gave D and trimming. The repertoire holds some 220,000 clones, with approximately 86% as singletons. This clone was seen just once. CDR3 length equals 14 residues. Germline V gene sequence: CDR1 MNHEY, CDR2 SVGAGI. With 6 bases removed from V and 2 bases from J, the gap between germline ends came to 13 bases. The chain is built from TRBV6-5 and TRBJ1-2, with D unresolved. Sample: peripheral blood. This sequence was found in a human donor in a cohort sampled during active COVID-19. The CDR3 spells CASSPRGGNYGYTF. The CDR3 DNA reads as TGTGCCAGCAGCCCACGAGGAGGGAACTATGGCTACACCTTC.